These T cell receptor beta chains were read from a single sample in a study of cytomegalovirus exposure and HLA in healthy donors. The table came from immunoSEQ multiplex PCR; TCRdb's copy has only in-frame clones and leaves some out. The sample includes 90,000 to 110,000 clones, roughly 86% of them seen just once. Sequenced material: PBMCs. Receptor source: a woman younger than 35 in good health and CMV-seronegative. Both conserved end residues are part of each CDR3. The order of the fields is clone size, D gene, J gene, CDR3 length, V gene, CDR3 DNA, CDR3 protein. The D gene is left open where the match is weak. Not all rows give a size; the values are once, few, many and, for expanded clones, a class.

>.|.|TRBJ2-7|16|TRBV5-1
TGCGCCAGCAGCTTGGATCCCAGGGAAAGTTTCTACGAGCAGTACTTC
CASSLDPRESFYEQYF
>few|.|TRBJ1-2|15|TRBV6-5
TGTGCCAGCAGTCTCCAGGGGCAGAATGTCTATGGCTACACCTTC
CASSLQGQNVYGYTF
>.|.|TRBJ1-4|14|TRBV27
TGTGCCAGCAGCCAGGGAACCCCTAATGAAAAACTGTTTTTT
CASSQGTPNEKLFF
>.|.|TRBJ2-3|14|TRBV7-3
TGTGCCAGCAGCTTAGACTCTAGCACAGATACGCAGTATTTT
CASSLDSSTDTQYF
>.|TRBD1|TRBJ2-1|15|TRBV6-4
TGTGCCAGCAGTGCCCTAGACAGGGAAGGCAATGAGCAGTTCTTC
CASSALDREGNEQFF
>.|.|TRBJ1-3|16|TRBV9
TGTGCCAGCAGCGGAGGGGGGGGTGGCTATGGAAACACCATATATTTT
CASSGGGGGYGNTIYF
>.|.|TRBJ2-7|13|TRBV5-4
TGTGCCACCTCTCTTGGGACATCCTACGAGCAGTACTTC
CATSLGTSYEQYF
>.|.|TRBJ1-6|17|TRBV28
TGTGCCAGCAGTTTATTTCATATACGGCAGGGGAATTCACCCCTCCACTTT
CASSLFHIRQGNSPLHF
>.|.|TRBJ2-5|15|TRBV28
TGTGCCAGCAGTGACCCAACGGGGTACGAAGAGACCCAGTACTTC
CASSDPTGYEETQYF
>.|.|TRBJ2-1|16|TRBV5-1
TGCGCCAGCAGCTTGGTCGGCGGGACTTCCTACAATGAGCAGTTCTTC
CASSLVGGTSYNEQFF
>once|TRBD1|TRBJ1-3|15|TRBV30
TGTGCCTGGAGCCTCGTCGGGACAGGGGGAAACACCATATATTTT
CAWSLVGTGGNTIYF
>.|.|TRBJ2-1|15|TRBV5-1
TGCGCCAGCAGCTTGGTCACCAACGGTTACAATGAGCAGTTCTTC
CASSLVTNGYNEQFF
>.|TRBD2|TRBJ2-5|16|TRBV7-9
TGTGCCAGTGGAATCGTTAGCGGGAGGCCCCAAGAGACCCAGTACTTC
CASGIVSGRPQETQYF
>.|.|TRBJ2-5|15|TRBV13
TGTGCCAGCAGCAGCGGACCCTCGGGCGGAGAGACCCAGTACTTC
CASSSGPSGGETQYF
>.|TRBD1|TRBJ1-5|14|TRBV10-3
TGTGCCATTGGGACAGGGGGGAGCAATCAGCCCCAGCATTTT
CAIGTGGSNQPQHF
>.|.|TRBJ2-2|14|TRBV6-5
TGTGCCAGCAGCAAGCGCCAGGGGACCGGGGAGCTGTTTTTT
CASSKRQGTGELFF
>.|.|TRBJ2-1|15|TRBV7-3
TGTGCCAGCAGCTTAGCCGGGAGAGAGTACAATGAGCAGTTCTTC
CASSLAGREYNEQFF
>.|.|TRBJ1-2|13|TRBV2
TGTGCCAGCAGTGTGGTCCAGTTGTATGGCTACACCTTC
CASSVVQLYGYTF
>.|TRBD2|TRBJ2-7|14|TRBV7-2
TGTGCCAGCAGCTTAAGTGAGCGGGGGGCCGAGCAGTACTTC
CASSLSERGAEQYF
>.|.|TRBJ1-1|13|TRBV28
TGTGCCAGCACCCCGGTCCGGAACACTGAAGCTTTCTTT
CASTPVRNTEAFF
>.|TRBD1|TRBJ2-5|16|TRBV25-1
TGTGCCAGCAGTGAACAAGGGACAGGGCCCCAAGAGACCCAGTACTTC
CASSEQGTGPQETQYF
>.|TRBD1|TRBJ2-3|14|TRBV10-3
TGTGCCATCAGCCAGACAGGGGGGACAGATACGCAGTATTTT
CAISQTGGTDTQYF
>.|TRBD2|TRBJ2-5|15|TRBV6-1
TGTGCCAGCAAGGGACTAGCGGGGGGGCATGAGACCCAGTACTTC
CASKGLAGGHETQYF